One sample yielded the 25 T cell receptor beta chains listed below, sequenced in a study of early T cells in non-severe SARS-CoV-2 infection. TCRdb ran MiXCR on the 5' RACE reads and lists one entry per CDR3 protein. In the table there are approximately 30,000 distinct CDR3 sequences, 4% to 5% of which are singletons. The sample was whole blood. These receptors originate from an adult who was a healthcare worker with PCR-confirmed SARS-CoV-2 infection or an uninfected control (not recorded which).

Ten or more counts support this clonotype. The chain couples TRBV6-1 to TRBJ2-2, with D maybe TRBD2 (5 bases). The CDR3 consists of 15 residues. Trimming pared 4 bases from V and 5 bases from J, leaving 14 bases between. CDR1 and CDR2 (germline): MNHNS, SASEGT. Here the CDR3 DNA reads TGTGCCAGCAGTGGAGTGCAGAAGCGGACCGGGGAGCTGTTTTTT. It codes for CASSGVQKRTGELFF.

The V call is TRBV7-9, the J call TRBJ2-7; TRBD1 matches 8 bases. Germline V lookup: CDR1 SEHNR, CDR2 FQNEAQ (reference sequence). CDR3 size: 17 residues. V was pared by 5 bases and J by 3 bases, with 15 bases of the junction left unmatched. In DNA, the CDR3 is TGTGCCAGCAGCATCAGACCGGGACAGGAGACCGACTACGAGCAGTACTTC. It yields the protein CASSIRPGQETDYEQYF.

This clonotype has only a few counts. The CDR3 spells CSARDPSGGAYNEQFF. The CDR3 DNA follows: TGCAGTGCTAGAGATCCTAGCGGGGGGGCCTACAATGAGCAGTTCTTC. V and J are TRBV20-1 and TRBJ2-1; 12 bases match TRBD2. Unmatched junction bases numbered 2, after V lost 0 bases and J lost 2 bases. The CDR3 spans 16 residues. In germline, CDR1 is DFQATT, CDR2 SNEGSKA (reference sequence).

This clonotype was found many times. The genes are TRBV12-3 or TRBV12-4 and TRBJ1-5; D not resolved. CDR3 length: 14 amino acids. Trimming pared 7 bases from V and 6 bases from J, leaving 16 bases between. CDR3 bases: TGTGCCAGCACTCTGGCGGGAGGGCCTCAGCCCCAGCATTTT. Amino acids: CASTLAGGPQPQHF.

There are a few counts of this clonotype. This sequence joins TRBV12-3 or TRBV12-4 and TRBJ2-3; 9 nucleotides match TRBD2. This CDR3 contains 15 residues. The trim removed 2 bases at V and 6 bases at J, leaving 6 bases unmatched. The CDR3 bases are TGTGCCAGCAGTTTATCTAGCGGGGTTATCGATACGCAGTATTTT. Translated, it gives CASSLSSGVIDTQYF.

The chain carries TRBV11-2 and TRBJ2-3, with 9 bases aligning to TRBD2. V was pared by 3 bases and J by 7 bases, with 11 bases of the junction left unmatched. Germline CDR1 is SGHAT and CDR2 is FQNNGV. This CDR3 region has 16 residues. The CDR3 sequence: CASSFTGTSFANTQYF. DNA of the CDR3: TGTGCCAGCAGCTTCACCGGGACTAGCTTTGCAAATACGCAGTATTTT.

This clonotype was counted many times. The chain employs TRBV24-1 and TRBJ1-1; 9 bases match TRBD1. CDR3 size: 17 residues. CDR1 KGHDR and CDR2 SFDVKD come from the germline V gene. Trimming cost V 8 bases and J 1 base; bases outside gene matches: 13. The CDR3, as DNA: TGTGCCACCACCGAGGGTGGGACAGGGACCAAGAACACTGAAGCTTTCTTT. It codes for CATTEGGTGTKNTEAFF.

Many counts were recorded for this clonotype. J is TRBJ1-3 and V is TRBV5-3, with D unresolved. TRBV5-3 is treated as an ORF (open reading frame) with a function not yet certain. V lost 4 bases to trimming and J lost 2 bases, with 16 bases between them. CDR3 size: 16 residues. The CDR3 nucleotides read TGTGCCAGAAGCGGAAGAAGAAAGCACCCTGGAAACACCATATATTTT. Translation gives CARSGRRKHPGNTIYF.

At least ten counts were recorded for this clonotype. The V call is TRBV6-9, the J call TRBJ2-7; D may be TRBD1 or TRBD2 (5 bases each). V lost 0 bases, J lost 1 base, and 10 bases lay in between. The CDR3 loop spans 15 amino acids. From germline, CDR1 is MNHGY and CDR2 SVAAGI. Written as DNA, the CDR3 is TGTGCCAGCAGTTATTCCGGGGACGGGTCCTACGAGCAGTACTTC. It translates to CASSYSGDGSYEQYF.

A few counts support this clonotype. The chain has TRBV7-3 and TRBJ2-3; TRBD1 is a possible D gene (5 bases). The V end was cut by 0 bases, the J end by 5 bases, with 9 bases between. The CDR3 covers 14 residues. Germline-derived CDR1 and CDR2 are SGHTA and FQGTGA. In DNA, the CDR3 is TGTGCCAGCAGCTTAACACGGACAAAAGATACGCAGTATTTT. This translates into CASSLTRTKDTQYF.

This clonotype has ten or more counts. The chain joins TRBV6-5 to TRBJ2-7; D is uncertain. Germline V lookup: CDR1 MNHEY, CDR2 SVGAGI. The CDR3 length is 15 residues. V shed 6 bases and J shed 0 bases, with 15 bases lying between them. The CDR3 here is CASRSPILSSYEQYF. The CDR3 coding sequence is TGTGCCAGCAGGTCACCCATCTTGAGCTCCTACGAGCAGTACTTC.

This clonotype was detected ten times or more. The rearrangement uses TRBV29-1 and TRBJ2-7; no reliable D call. Germline CDR1 is SQVTM and CDR2 is ANQGSEA. V was shortened by 4 bases and J by 0 bases, with 7 bases between the two germline ends. The CDR3 has 12 amino acids. Here the CDR3 reads CSVVGGSYEQYF. The CDR3 DNA reads TGCAGCGTTGTGGGTGGCTCCTACGAGCAGTACTTC.

There are many counts of this clonotype. The CDR3 spells CATGQDPNEQFF. DNA for the CDR3: TGTGCCACCGGACAGGACCCCAATGAGCAGTTCTTC. V and J are TRBV10-3 and TRBJ2-1; 7 bases match TRBD1. CDR1 ENHRY and CDR2 SYGVKD come from the germline V gene. This CDR3 spans 12 amino acids. Trimming at V came to 10 bases and at J to 6 bases, leaving 6 bases not matched to a gene.

This clonotype was detected ten times or more. V gene TRBV20-1 combines with J gene TRBJ1-5; D is unclear. This CDR3 has 17 residues. The V end was cut by 0 bases, the J end by 0 bases, with 15 bases between. Germline lookup yields CDR1 DFQATT and CDR2 SNEGSKA (reference sequence). This CDR3 is CSARDPSSFYSNQPQHF. CDR3 DNA sequence: TGCAGTGCTAGAGATCCCAGCTCCTTTTATAGCAATCAGCCCCAGCATTTT.

The V call is TRBV15, the J call TRBJ2-1; tentative D call: TRBD1 (6 bases). Germline CDR1 and CDR2: LNHNV and YYDKDF (reference sequence). This CDR3 spans 17 amino acids. Trimming took 1 base from V and 1 from J, leaving 14 bases between them. CDR3 region: CATSRGRQGWSYNEQFF. The CDR3 DNA reads TGTGCCACCAGCAGAGGTCGGCAGGGGTGGTCCTACAATGAGCAGTTCTTC.

This chain uses TRBV18 with TRBJ2-1; tentative D call: TRBD2 (6 bases). Germline V gives CDR1 KGHSH, CDR2 LQKENI. Trimming took off 3 bases at V and 0 bases at J, with 18 bases between the two ends. CDR3 size: 18 residues. DNA of the CDR3: TGTGCCAGCTCACCCCCCCCAGGGCGGGAAAGCTCCTACAATGAGCAGTTCTTC. Encoded protein: CASSPPPGRESSYNEQFF.

This clonotype was detected many times. The chain couples TRBV11-2 to TRBJ2-7; no definite D call. Between the trimmed V and J ends, which lost 5 bases and 7 bases, there was a span of 12 bases. CDR1 and CDR2 (germline): SGHAT, FQNNGV. The CDR3 extends over 12 amino acids. The CDR3 here is CASSPDLQEQYF. The CDR3 coding sequence is TGTGCCAGCAGCCCGGACCTCCAGGAGCAGTACTTC. Variable domain in full (rest from reference TRBV11-2 and TRBJ2-7): EAGVAQSPRYKIIEKRQSVAFWCNPISGHATLYWYQQILGQGPKLLIQFQNNGVVDDSQLPKDRFSAERLKGVDSTLKIQPAKLEDSAVYLCASSPDLQEQYFGPGTRLTVT.

V and J are TRBV29-1 and TRBJ1-2; D not resolved. The germline V gene encodes CDR1 SQVTM and CDR2 ANQGSEA. The V end was cut by 5 bases, the J end by 5 bases, with 12 bases between. CDR3 length equals 12 residues. CDR3 coding DNA: TGCAGCGTTAGGGCGCAGGTTTATGGCTACACCTTC. This translates into CSVRAQVYGYTF.

In this sample, this clonotype turned up a few times. The junction shows a germline mismatch at one end, possibly a read error. This rearrangement joins TRBV28 to TRBJ2-1; 9 nucleotides match TRBD1. The CDR3 length is 11 residues. Germline CDR1 reads MDHEN; CDR2 reads SYDVKM. The CDR3 here is CASSYQDRGVF. CDR3 nucleotide sequence: TGTGCCAGCAGTTACCAAGACAGGGGGGTCTTC. The full variable domain, in which reference TRBV28 and TRBJ2-1 provide the parts outside the CDR3, is DVKVTQSSRYLVKRTGEKVFLECVQDMDHENMFWYRQDPGLGLRLIYFSYDVKMKEKGDIPEGYSVSREKKERFSLILESASTNQTSMYLCASSYQDRGVFGPGTRLTVL.

This clonotype was counted many times. The chain is built from TRBV20-1 and TRBJ2-5; 8 positions match TRBD1. V gave up 0 bases and J gave up 4 bases; unmatched junction bases: 4. From germline, CDR1 is DFQATT and CDR2 SNEGSKA (reference sequence). The CDR3 spans 14 residues. The CDR3 reads CSARDGQGVETQYF. The CDR3 DNA follows: TGCAGTGCTAGAGATGGACAGGGTGTAGAGACCCAGTACTTC.

This clonotype has at least ten counts. The CDR3 DNA follows: TGTGCCAGCAGCTTCGGGGGGGCCGGAGAGACCCAGTACTTC. Its translation is CASSFGGAGETQYF. The genes are TRBV7-3 and TRBJ2-5, with TRBD2 matching over 8 bases. Germline CDR1 and CDR2: SGHTA and FQGTGA. V dropped 3 bases and J dropped 4; count of bases not matched to a gene: 4. The CDR3 has 14 residues.

This clonotype was detected only a few times. The chain joins TRBV7-2 to TRBJ2-1; 9 positions match TRBD2. CDR1 is SGHTA and CDR2 is FQGNSA in the germline V gene. J lost 6 bases, V lost 0 bases, and 6 bases had no gene match. The CDR3 is 16 amino acids. CDR3: CASSLARGGQGNEQFF. The CDR3 DNA reads TGTGCCAGCAGCTTAGCGCGGGGGGGCCAGGGCAATGAGCAGTTCTTC.

This clonotype was seen repeatedly, ten times or more. The genes are TRBV4-3 and TRBJ1-1, with no clear D. CDR3 length: 14 amino acids. Germline assignment: CDR1 LGHNA and CDR2 YSLEER. Trimming took 3 bases from V and 3 from J, leaving 11 bases between them. The CDR3 DNA sequence: TGCGCCAGCAGCCAGGCTCCAGGATACACTGAAGCTTTCTTT. Translated, it gives CASSQAPGYTEAFF.

This clonotype was seen more than once but under ten times. The chain links TRBV18 to TRBJ1-3, with a possible D match to TRBD1 (6 bases). This CDR3 contains 15 residues. From germline, CDR1 is KGHSH and CDR2 LQKENI. V was cut by 8 bases and J by 4 bases, with 18 bases left in between. The CDR3 bases are TGTGCCAGCCGCATGCCAGGGGCCAGCGGAAACACCATATATTTT. It yields the protein CASRMPGASGNTIYF.

This clonotype was seen repeatedly, ten times or more. The CDR3 reads CSARGTGGNYGYTF. The CDR3 bases are TGCAGTGCTAGGGGGACAGGGGGCAACTATGGCTACACCTTC. The chain employs TRBV20-1 and TRBJ1-2, with TRBD1 identical over 12 bases. Germline assignment: CDR1 DFQATT and CDR2 SNEGSKA (reference sequence). The CDR3 is 14 amino acids. V lost 3 bases, J lost 2 bases, and 1 base stayed unmatched.